The rows below give T cell receptor beta chains drawn from one sample of a study of blood T cell repertoires in COVID-19. Produced via immunoSEQ multiplex PCR; TCRdb's table is partial and in-frame only. The table has some 31,000 clones, 90% to 95% seen once. The material sequenced was peripheral blood. The receptors were sampled from a human donor in a cohort sampled during active COVID-19. Both conserved end residues are part of each CDR3. Fields, in order: clone size, CDR3 length, V gene, J gene, D gene, CDR3 DNA, CDR3 protein. The D gene is left open where the match is weak. Some rows have no size entry. The others give once, few or many, or a class for an expanded clone.

>.|15|TRBV10-3|TRBJ1-2|TRBD1
TGTGCCATCAGTGACACGACAGGGGTCCTCTATGGCTACACCTTC
CAISDTTGVLYGYTF
>once|11|TRBV3-1/TRBV3-2|TRBJ1-1|.
TGTGCCACCAGATCGGGCACTGAAGCTTTCTTT
CATRSGTEAFF
>.|14|TRBV27|TRBJ2-2|TRBD1
TGTGCCAGCAGGAGGGACAGCCCGAGAGGGGAGCTGTTTTTT
CASRRDSPRGELFF
>.|15|TRBV5-6|TRBJ1-4|.
TGTGCCAGCAGGGGGGCCGAAGGGACTAATGAAAAACTGTTTTTT
CASRGAEGTNEKLFF
>.|14|TRBV9|TRBJ1-2|.
TGTGCCAGCAGCGTAGTGACAGACGGCTATGGCTACACCTTC
CASSVVTDGYGYTF
>.|14|TRBV28|TRBJ1-2|TRBD1
TGTGCCAGTTATGTCCGGGACAGGGGCTATGGCTACACCTTC
CASYVRDRGYGYTF
>.|19|TRBV5-5|TRBJ2-7|TRBD2
TGTGCCAGCATCCAGGGAACGGGACTAGCGGGAGGTTCCGCCTACGAGCAGTACTTC
CASIQGTGLAGGSAYEQYF
>.|20|TRBV3-1/TRBV3-2|TRBJ2-2|TRBD2
TGTGCCAGCAGACTACGGACTGAGCGGGAGAGAGCTGCGAACACCGGGGAGCTGTTTTTT
CASRLRTERERAANTGELFF
>.|14|TRBV15|TRBJ1-6|TRBD1
TGTGCCACCAGCACCGGACAGGGGGGCTCACCCCTCCACTTT
CATSTGQGGSPLHF
>.|15|TRBV7-9|TRBJ2-1|TRBD1
TGTGCCAGCAGCCCCGGACAGGGCTCCTACAATGAGCAGTTCTTC
CASSPGQGSYNEQFF
>.|16|TRBV11-2|TRBJ2-5|TRBD2
TGTGCCAGCAGCTCCGGGACTAGCGGGAGAGGAGAGACCCAGTACTTC
CASSSGTSGRGETQYF
>few|15|TRBV25-1|TRBJ2-1|TRBD1
TGTGCCAGCAGTGAATTGGTGACAGGGGAAATTGAGCAGTTCTTC
CASSELVTGEIEQFF
>.|14|TRBV5-4|TRBJ2-5|TRBD2
TGTGCCAGCAGCCCGGGACTAGCGGGAGAGACCCAGTACTTC
CASSPGLAGETQYF
>.|14|TRBV27|TRBJ1-5|TRBD1
TGTGCCAGCAGCCCGGGACAGGGGAATCAGCCCCAGCATTTT
CASSPGQGNQPQHF
>.|19|TRBV7-2|TRBJ2-3|TRBD2
TGTGCCAGCAGCTCACATAACCCATCTAGCGGGAGGACACCGTATACGCAGTATTTT
CASSSHNPSSGRTPYTQYF
>.|12|TRBV20-1|TRBJ2-3|.
TGCAGTGCTAGTTGGCAGAAGGATACGCAGTATTTT
CSASWQKDTQYF
>.|16|TRBV7-9|TRBJ1-1|.
TGTGCCAGCAACTCGGGGTCGACCGGGGGAAAGACTGAAGCTTTCTTT
CASNSGSTGGKTEAFF
>.|14|TRBV5-1|TRBJ1-1|.
TGCGCCAGCAGCTTGGCGTCTGTGAACACTGAAGCTTTCTTT
CASSLASVNTEAFF
>.|16|TRBV2|TRBJ2-5|.
TGTGCCAGCAGTGAAGCCGGGATAGCGGTCCAAGAGACCCAGTACTTC
CASSEAGIAVQETQYF
>.|14|TRBV5-5|TRBJ1-3|.
TGTGCCAGCAGCTTTTACGGCTCTGGAAACACCATATATTTT
CASSFYGSGNTIYF
>.|15|TRBV7-2|TRBJ2-1|TRBD2
TGTGCCAGCAGCCCTGGACTAGACCTCAACAATGAGCAGTTCTTC
CASSPGLDLNNEQFF
>once|16|TRBV4-1|TRBJ2-2|TRBD2
TGCGCCAGCAGCCAACCGGGACTAGCGGCCGCCGGGGAGCTGTTTTTT
CASSQPGLAAAGELFF
>once|14|TRBV19|TRBJ2-7|.
TGTGCCAGTAGTACCAACGGTGCCTTCTACGAGCAGTACTTC
CASSTNGAFYEQYF
>once|15|TRBV9|TRBJ2-2|TRBD2
TGTGCCAGCCGTGGCGGGAGGGCCGACACCGGGGAGCTGTTTTTT
CASRGGRADTGELFF
>.|14|TRBV5-1|TRBJ2-7|.
TGCGCCAGCAGCTCTTATCTGGCCTCCTACGAGCAGTACTTC
CASSSYLASYEQYF
>.|14|TRBV6-1|TRBJ2-7|TRBD1
TGTGCCAGCAGTGAACAGACAGGGTCCTACGAGCAGTACTTC
CASSEQTGSYEQYF
>.|18|TRBV3-1/TRBV3-2|TRBJ2-3|TRBD2
TGTGCCAGCAGGCACGGACTAGCGGAAGTTACTAGCACAGATACGCAGTATTTT
CASRHGLAEVTSTDTQYF
>.|15|TRBV28|TRBJ2-7|TRBD2
TGTGCCAGCAGTTTAGCGGGACTAGGACGCTACGAGCAGTACTTC
CASSLAGLGRYEQYF
>.|18|TRBV5-1|TRBJ2-3|TRBD2
TGCGCCAGCAGCTTGGAATCCGGACTAGCGGGAGGAGGTGATACGCAGTATTTT
CASSLESGLAGGGDTQYF
>.|15|TRBV7-2|TRBJ2-7|.
TGTGCCAGCAGCCCAGTTGGTCTAGGGGCCTACGAGCAGTACTTC
CASSPVGLGAYEQYF
>.|16|TRBV28|TRBJ1-1|TRBD1
TGTGCCAGCGGGGGGAGGACAGGGACCCTGAACACTGAAGCTTTCTTT
CASGGRTGTLNTEAFF
>.|14|TRBV5-4|TRBJ1-3|.
TGTGCCAGCAGCTTGGACGGCTCTGGAAACACCATATATTTT
CASSLDGSGNTIYF
>.|16|TRBV4-1|TRBJ2-7|TRBD1
TGCGCCAGCAGCCGAAGGAGGGGACAGGGGATCCACGAGCAGTACTTC
CASSRRRGQGIHEQYF
>.|14|TRBV13|TRBJ2-1|.
TGTGCCAGCAGCTTAGGCCTCATCCCGGATGAGCAGTTCTTC
CASSLGLIPDEQFF
>.|18|TRBV6-1|TRBJ2-1|TRBD2
TGTGCCAGCAGTGAAGCGAGGACTAGCGGGAGTACCTACAATGAGCAGTTCTTC
CASSEARTSGSTYNEQFF
>.|15|TRBV24-1|TRBJ2-1|TRBD2
TGTGCCACCAGTGACACTAGCGGGAGAAACAATGAGCAGTTCTTC
CATSDTSGRNNEQFF
>.|15|TRBV9|TRBJ1-3|.
TGTGCCAGCAGCGTAGCCTCGGGGGCTGGAAACACCATATATTTT
CASSVASGAGNTIYF
>.|17|TRBV7-2|TRBJ2-2|TRBD1
TGTGCCAGCAGCTTAAAGGGGACAGGAGAAAACACCGGGGAGCTGTTTTTT
CASSLKGTGENTGELFF
>.|14|TRBV5-1|TRBJ2-3|TRBD2
TGCGCCAGCAGCTTCGCGGGGGAAGGGTATACGCAGTATTTT
CASSFAGEGYTQYF
>.|17|TRBV5-1|TRBJ1-5|TRBD1
TGCGCCAGCAGCCCCGGGACAGGGGATATCAGCAATCAGCCCCAGCATTTT
CASSPGTGDISNQPQHF
>.|12|TRBV10-1|TRBJ2-7|.
TGCGCCAGCAGTGACAGTACCTACGAGCAGTACTTC
CASSDSTYEQYF
>.|14|TRBV27|TRBJ1-3|.
TGTGCCAGCAGTTTATCGGGCAGGGGAAACACCATATATTTT
CASSLSGRGNTIYF
>.|15|TRBV4-3|TRBJ2-7|.
TGCGCCAGCAGCCAAGATTCTAGCTGGGCCTACGAGCAGTACTTC
CASSQDSSWAYEQYF
>.|15|TRBV18|TRBJ1-1|TRBD1
TGTGCCAGCTCACGGGGGACAGCCATGAACACTGAAGCTTTCTTT
CASSRGTAMNTEAFF
>once|13|TRBV30|TRBJ1-1|TRBD1
TGTGCCTGGAGTAGAACAGGGGAAACTGAAGCTTTCTTT
CAWSRTGETEAFF
>.|17|TRBV4-1|TRBJ2-1|TRBD2
TGCGCCAGCGGACGTGGGGCGGGGAGGGCCACCTACAATGAGCAGTTCTTC
CASGRGAGRATYNEQFF
>.|15|TRBV6-2/TRBV6-3|TRBJ1-1|.
TGTGCCAGCAGTTATCCGGGACAAGCAAACACTGAAGCTTTCTTT
CASSYPGQANTEAFF